Listed below are T cell receptor beta chains from one sample, sequenced in a study of human thymus T cells. Produced via immunoSEQ multiplex PCR; TCRdb's table is partial and in-frame only. Among some 120,000 clones listed, around 96% were seen once. Sequencing was carried out using thymus tissue. Receptors were obtained from a boy younger than two with a congenital heart defect but otherwise immunologically healthy. The CDR3 runs from the conserved cysteine through the conserved F or W. The order of the fields is clone size, J gene, V gene, D gene, CDR3 length, CDR3 DNA, CDR3 protein. D genes are given only for firm matches. Size tells how often a clone was seen (once, few, many) or the class of an expanded clone, and some rows leave it out.

. | TRBJ2-7 | TRBV11-2 | . | 14 | TGTGCCAGCAGCTTTGAGGGACTGAACTACGAGCAGTACTTC | CASSFEGLNYEQYF
. | TRBJ2-2 | TRBV28 | . | 17 | TGTGCCAGCAGTTTGGGTACGGGGGCCGGTGGCACCGGGGAGCTGTTTTTT | CASSLGTGAGGTGELFF
. | TRBJ1-5 | TRBV28 | TRBD1 | 13 | TGTGCCACCAGGGGGCGAAGCAATCAGCCCCAGCATTTT | CATRGRSNQPQHF
once | TRBJ2-3 | TRBV9 | . | 17 | TGTGCCAGCAGCCCTTCGGCGGTTCGCACTAGCACAGATACGCAGTATTTT | CASSPSAVRTSTDTQYF
. | TRBJ1-6 | TRBV7-8 | TRBD1 | 17 | TGTGCCAGCAGCCCCAAGACAGGGGGCGCAGATAATTCACCCCTCCACTTT | CASSPKTGGADNSPLHF
. | TRBJ1-4 | TRBV15 | . | 16 | TGTGCCACCAGCAGAGTTAGGAGGGCGGCTAATGAAAAACTGTTTTTT | CATSRVRRAANEKLFF
. | TRBJ2-7 | TRBV4-2 | . | 13 | TGTGCCAGCAGCCATAATAGCGGCTACGAGCAGTACTTC | CASSHNSGYEQYF
. | TRBJ2-1 | TRBV11-2 | TRBD2 | 15 | TGTGCCAGCAGCTTAGATGGCGGGGGGGCGCGAGAGCAGTTCTTC | CASSLDGGGAREQFF
. | TRBJ1-3 | TRBV4-1 | TRBD1 | 20 | TGCGCCAGCAGCCAAAAGACAAAGGACACAGGGGTATCTTCTGGAAACACCATATATTTT | CASSQKTKDTGVSSGNTIYF
once | TRBJ1-3 | TRBV2 | TRBD1 | 17 | TGTGCCAGCATTCTCTCAAATGGGACAGACTCTGGAAACACCATATATTTT | CASILSNGTDSGNTIYF
. | TRBJ1-2 | TRBV2 | TRBD1 | 14 | TGTGCCAGCAGGCCGGGACAGGTGATTGATGGCTACACCTTC | CASRPGQVIDGYTF
. | TRBJ2-7 | TRBV7-2 | TRBD2 | 16 | TGTGCCAGCAGCTTAGCGAGTAGCGGGGGGTTCTACGAGCAGTACTTC | CASSLASSGGFYEQYF
. | TRBJ2-5 | TRBV19 | . | 16 | TGTGCCAGTAGTCTTCGTCTGGCAGACCATCAAGAGACCCAGTACTTC | CASSLRLADHQETQYF
. | TRBJ1-2 | TRBV6-6 | . | 16 | TGTGCCAGCAGTTACTCGCGGGACACTGTTAACTATGGCTACACCTTC | CASSYSRDTVNYGYTF
. | TRBJ2-7 | TRBV5-4 | TRBD1 | 15 | TGTGCCAGCAGCTTGCCAGGGGGCCGCACCTACGAGCAGTACTTC | CASSLPGGRTYEQYF
. | TRBJ1-2 | TRBV2 | . | 14 | TGTGCCAGCAGGGTTGGGTCAGGGGAAGGTGGCTACACCTTC | CASRVGSGEGGYTF
. | TRBJ1-2 | TRBV7-9 | . | 13 | TGTGCCAGCAGCTCCGGAGATAACTATGGCTACACCTTC | CASSSGDNYGYTF
. | TRBJ1-1 | TRBV6-1 | . | 13 | TGTGCCAGCAGTCTATACTGGAACACTGAAGCTTTCTTT | CASSLYWNTEAFF
once | TRBJ1-5 | TRBV2 | TRBD1 | 20 | TGTGCCAGCAGTGAAAAAGGGTTACAGGGGGCGCTCAATTCGTATCAGCCCCAGCATTTT | CASSEKGLQGALNSYQPQHF
. | TRBJ1-2 | TRBV6-1 | . | 15 | TGTGCCAGCAGTGCCCGAGGTGCCGGAGGCTATGGCTACACCTTC | CASSARGAGGYGYTF
. | TRBJ2-7 | TRBV28 | TRBD1 | 17 | TGTGCCAGCAGTATGCCGTACGGGACAGCCGGCTCCTACGAGCAGTACTTC | CASSMPYGTAGSYEQYF
. | TRBJ1-1 | TRBV13 | . | 13 | TGTGCCAGCAGCCCCCCGGGGACCACTGAAGCTTTCTTT | CASSPPGTTEAFF
. | TRBJ2-1 | TRBV19 | TRBD2 | 15 | TGTGCCAGTAGAGGATCGGGACTAGCGGGGGGCGAGCAGTTCTTC | CASRGSGLAGGEQFF
. | TRBJ1-3 | TRBV15 | . | 17 | TGTGCCACCAGCAGAGATGAAAACAGAGGGTCTGGAAACACCATATATTTT | CATSRDENRGSGNTIYF
. | TRBJ2-3 | TRBV6-5 | . | 13 | TGTGCCAGCTATGGGGGGGCCACAGATACGCAGTATTTT | CASYGGATDTQYF
. | TRBJ1-5 | TRBV28 | TRBD1 | 18 | TGTGCCAGCAGGCCAACAGGGGGCCCACCCTTTGTCAATCAGCCCCAGCATTTT | CASRPTGGPPFVNQPQHF
. | TRBJ2-1 | TRBV7-9 | TRBD2 | 15 | TGTGCCAGCAGCCTAACTAGCGGGGGGGCCGGCGAGCAGTTCTTC | CASSLTSGGAGEQFF
. | TRBJ2-3 | TRBV7-2 | TRBD1 | 16 | TGTGCCAGCAGCCCGCGACAGGGGTTACACTCAGATACGCAGTATTTT | CASSPRQGLHSDTQYF
once | TRBJ2-1 | TRBV7-7 | TRBD2 | 13 | TGTGCTAGCAGCTTGACTAGCGGGGGTGAGCAGTTCTTC | CASSLTSGGEQFF
. | TRBJ2-3 | TRBV4-3 | TRBD2 | 21 | TGCGCCAGCAGCCAAGAGAATTTTGGGACTAGCGGGGGGTCTAGCACAGATACGCAGTATTTT | CASSQENFGTSGGSSTDTQYF
. | TRBJ2-7 | TRBV4-3 | . | 13 | TGCGCCAGCAGCGCACTTCAGGGATACGAGCAGTACTTC | CASSALQGYEQYF
. | TRBJ1-5 | TRBV28 | . | 18 | TGTGCCAGCAGTTTAGGGGCGGGGAGGCTGGATAGCAATCAGCCCCAGCATTTT | CASSLGAGRLDSNQPQHF
. | TRBJ1-1 | TRBV15 | . | 14 | TGTGCCACCAGCAGACGATCCATGAACACTGAAGCTTTCTTT | CATSRRSMNTEAFF
. | TRBJ2-7 | TRBV4-2 | . | 16 | TGTGCCAGCAGCCAAGAGATCGAAGGGGGAGTCTACGAGCAGTACTTC | CASSQEIEGGVYEQYF
. | TRBJ1-2 | TRBV5-1 | . | 12 | TGCGCCAGCCGGACGACGAACTATGGCTACACCTTC | CASRTTNYGYTF
. | TRBJ1-3 | TRBV2 | . | 15 | TGTGCCAGCAGTGAATACGGGCCCGGGGGAAACACCATATATTTT | CASSEYGPGGNTIYF
. | TRBJ2-1 | TRBV5-1 | TRBD2 | 19 | TGCGCCAGCAGCTGGCGGACTAGCGGGGGACCTAGCTCCTACAATGAGCAGTTCTTC | CASSWRTSGGPSSYNEQFF
. | TRBJ2-7 | TRBV12-2 | . | 16 | TGTGCAAGTCGCTTAGCGCCCTGGGAAGGCCTCTACGAGCAGTACTTC | CASRLAPWEGLYEQYF
. | TRBJ1-5 | TRBV19 | . | 16 | TGTGCCAGTAGTATAAACTCAGGGAATAGAGGTCAGCCCCAGCATTTT | CASSINSGNRGQPQHF
. | TRBJ1-1 | TRBV5-6 | TRBD1 | 15 | TGTGCCAGCAGCTTGGGGGACAGGGGGAACACTGAAGCTTTCTTT | CASSLGDRGNTEAFF
. | TRBJ1-4 | TRBV25-1 | . | 14 | TGTGCCAGCAGTATTCCGGGGGTGGATGAAAAACTGTTTTTT | CASSIPGVDEKLFF
. | TRBJ2-7 | TRBV9 | TRBD2 | 17 | TGTGCCAGCAGCGTAGATGTGATGAGCGGGGGATTCTACGAGCAGTACTTC | CASSVDVMSGGFYEQYF
. | TRBJ1-2 | TRBV4-1 | . | 17 | TGCGCCAGCAGCCAAGCGGTTCTAGTGAGTCCCATGGGCGGCTACACCTTC | CASSQAVLVSPMGGYTF
. | TRBJ1-1 | TRBV7-8 | . | 11 | TGTGCCAGCAGCTTAGATGGGGAAGCTTTCTTT | CASSLDGEAFF
. | TRBJ1-5 | TRBV4-3 | TRBD1 | 15 | TGCGCCAGCAGCCAAGCGTTGCAGGGGGGACAGCCCCAGCATTTT | CASSQALQGGQPQHF
. | TRBJ1-5 | TRBV19 | . | 17 | TGTGCCAGTAGTATCGTCCGGCCAGGGTGGAGCAATCAGCCCCAGCATTTT | CASSIVRPGWSNQPQHF
. | TRBJ1-3 | TRBV4-2 | . | 16 | TGTGCCAGCAGCCCGAGGGGCCTTTACTCTGGAAACACCATATATTTT | CASSPRGLYSGNTIYF
. | TRBJ1-1 | TRBV10-3 | . | 13 | TGTGCCATCAGTGAGGAAAGGGGGGCGAGAGCTTTCTTT | CAISEERGARAFF
. | TRBJ1-2 | TRBV6-5 | TRBD1 | 12 | TGTGCCAGCAGGGACAGGAACTATGGCTACACCTTC | CASRDRNYGYTF
once | TRBJ1-4 | TRBV30 | . | 14 | TGTGCCTGGAGTGGAGGACCAACTAATGAAAAACTGTTTTTT | CAWSGGPTNEKLFF
. | TRBJ1-2 | TRBV4-1 | . | 14 | TGCGCCAGCAGCCCGCCTACAGGGATCTATGGCTACACCTTC | CASSPPTGIYGYTF
once | TRBJ2-7 | TRBV20-1 | . | 11 | TGCAGTGCTACGGCACAGGGCGAGCAGTACTTC | CSATAQGEQYF
few | TRBJ1-2 | TRBV4-1 | TRBD1 | 14 | TGCGCCAGCAGTAGAACGGGACAGGGCTATGGCTACACCTTC | CASSRTGQGYGYTF
. | TRBJ2-5 | TRBV5-1 | . | 12 | TGCGCCAGCAACAATTATGACGAGACCCAGTACTTC | CASNNYDETQYF
. | TRBJ1-4 | TRBV14 | . | 15 | TGTGCCAGCAGCCAAGGCTCGGACCGTGGGGAAAAACTGTTTTTT | CASSQGSDRGEKLFF
few | TRBJ1-5 | TRBV7-2 | TRBD1 | 14 | TGTGCCAGCAGCAAGGACAGGGGGGGAGGGCCCCAGCATTTT | CASSKDRGGGPQHF
. | TRBJ2-1 | TRBV2 | . | 15 | TGTGCCAGCAGCGAGAGGGGGTCCCGGGGCAATGAGCAGTTCTTC | CASSERGSRGNEQFF
. | TRBJ2-5 | TRBV6-6 | . | 14 | TGTGCCAGCAGTTACGGGCAGGCCTTGACGACCCAGTACTTC | CASSYGQALTTQYF
. | TRBJ2-1 | TRBV7-2 | . | 20 | TGTGCCAGCAGCTTAGCCCTGACCGCCAATCCCAGGGGATCCTACAATGAGCAGTTCTTC | CASSLALTANPRGSYNEQFF
. | TRBJ1-2 | TRBV19 | TRBD1 | 14 | TGTGCCAGCCGTCCGGGACAGCCCAACTATGGCTACACCTTC | CASRPGQPNYGYTF